The 30 T cell receptor beta chains below come from one sample, sequenced in a study of T cells in Graves' hyperthyroidism and ophthalmopathy (dated by TCRdb to between 2019 and 2020). The receptor library was made with multiplex PCR. The sequencing machine was an Illumina HiSeq 2000. The TCR beta CDR3 regions were amplified from RNA transcripts. A first-round RT-PCR of the TCR CDR3 used the HTBI primer set with the Qiagen OneStep RT-PCR kit. The raw public reads went through TCRdb reprocessing: fastp at Q25, MiXCR clone calling, in-frame beta chains kept. All rows with the same CDR3 protein become a single entry with the most common DNA and genes. Counted in this sample were fewer than 400,000 distinct CDR3 sequences; 11% to 15% of them appeared once. Of the sample, around 28% falls within the top ten clones. The sequenced material came from blood. Receptors were obtained from a man aged 50 to 60 with Graves' ophthalmopathy.

The chain links TRBV2 to TRBJ2-2; D is possibly TRBD2 (5 bases). The CDR3 loop spans 11 amino acids. Trimming removed 8 bases from V and 5 bases from J, with 6 bases in between. Germline values: CDR1 SNHLY, CDR2 FYNNEI. The CDR3 nucleotides are TGTGCCAGCTTAGCGACCGGGGAGCTGTTTTTT. It specifies CASLATGELFF.

This clonotype was seen at least ten times. V gene TRBV7-8 combines with J gene TRBJ2-1; D is unresolved. CDR3 length: 14 amino acids. The V gene's germline CDR1 is SGHVS and CDR2 FQNEAQ. Trimming removed 2 bases from V and 6 bases from J, with 11 bases in between. CDR3 coding DNA: TGTGCCAGCAGCTTAAACAGCCGGTTCAATGAGCAGTTCTTC. Its protein product is CASSLNSRFNEQFF.

This clonotype was seen ten or more times. The chain is built from TRBV11-2 and TRBJ2-2; a possible D gene is TRBD2 (5 bases). The CDR3 loop spans 16 amino acids. V was pared by 5 bases and J by 3 bases, with 16 bases between. CDR1 is SGHAT, CDR2 FQNNGV, per germline. As DNA, the CDR3 is TGTGCCAGCAGCCGAGCGGTGGCTAGCTACACCGGGGAGCTGTTTTTT. Encoded protein: CASSRAVASYTGELFF.

This clonotype was counted many times. This chain joins TRBV7-9 and TRBJ1-1, with 7 bases fitting TRBD1. The trim removed 5 bases at V and 0 bases at J, leaving 6 bases unmatched. CDR3 length: 15 amino acids. Germline CDR1 SEHNR, CDR2 FQNEAQ (reference sequence). The CDR3 here is CASSQGQTMNTEAFF. The CDR3 nucleotides are TGTGCCAGCAGCCAGGGACAGACTATGAACACTGAAGCTTTCTTT.

This clonotype was seen ten or more times. The chain has TRBV3-1 and TRBJ2-7; TRBD1 might be the D (6 bases). The germline V gene encodes CDR1 LGHDT and CDR2 YNNKEL (reference sequence). The CDR3 runs 12 residues. Trimming stripped 4 bases from V and 6 bases from J, with 10 bases between. Here the CDR3 reads CASSLRTAEQYF. In nucleotides, the CDR3 is TGTGCCAGCAGCCTGAGGACAGCCGAGCAGTACTTC.

Many counts were recorded for this clonotype. The chain employs TRBV20-1 and TRBJ2-1; TRBD2 aligns across 10 bases. This CDR3 region has 16 residues. Germline V lookup: CDR1 DFQATT, CDR2 SNEGSKA (reference sequence). V lost 6 bases to trimming and J lost 4 bases; unmatched junction nucleotides: 12. CDR3 nucleotide sequence: TGCAGTGCCAGGGGATATGGGACTAGCGAGTACAATGAGCAGTTCTTC. Protein: CSARGYGTSEYNEQFF.

This clonotype was seen many times. This chain links TRBV12-3 or TRBV12-4 with TRBJ2-3; 9 positions agree with TRBD1. Trimming at V came to 5 bases and at J to 3 bases, leaving 3 bases not matched to a gene. This CDR3 spans 14 amino acids. In DNA form, the CDR3 reads TGTGCCAGCAGTCGGGACAGGGAAACAGATACGCAGTATTTT. It yields the protein CASSRDRETDTQYF.

This clonotype was found many times. The chain carries TRBV20-1 and TRBJ1-1; D possibly corresponds to TRBD1 (6 bases). CDR1 and CDR2 from the germline V gene are DFQATT and SNEGSKA (reference sequence). V lost 0 bases, J lost 5 bases, and 10 bases lay in between. This CDR3 has 13 residues. The CDR3 DNA follows: TGCAGTGCTAGAGATCTGAGGGGGACTGAAGCTTTCTTT. Protein product: CSARDLRGTEAFF.

This clonotype showed up just a few times. The V and J genes are TRBV7-9 and TRBJ2-1, with D maybe TRBD1 (5 bases). Germline CDR1 reads SEHNR; CDR2 reads FQNEAQ (reference sequence). This CDR3 is built from 15 residues. Between the trimmed V and J ends, which lost 0 bases and 8 bases, there was a span of 14 bases. The CDR3 protein is CASSLARGGRDEQFF. The CDR3 DNA reads TGTGCCAGCAGCTTAGCTAGGGGCGGTCGTGATGAGCAGTTCTTC.

This clonotype was counted between two and nine times. The chain recombines TRBV5-5 with TRBJ2-1; perhaps TRBD1 as D (6 bases). The V end lost 2 bases, the J end lost 3 bases, and 12 bases lay between the germline ends. In germline, CDR1 is SGHKS, CDR2 YYEKEE (reference sequence). The CDR3 has 15 amino acids. The CDR3 DNA reads TGTGCCAGCAGCTTATCCAGGGGAGACTACAATGAGCAGTTCTTC. It codes for CASSLSRGDYNEQFF.

This clonotype appeared many times. The chain couples TRBV3-1 to TRBJ1-6; TRBD1 is a possible D gene (6 bases). V lost 1 base to trimming and J lost 8 bases, with 15 bases between them. The CDR3 is 16 amino acids. The V gene's germline CDR1 is LGHDT and CDR2 YNNKEL (reference sequence). For the CDR3, the DNA is TGTGCCAGCAGCCAAGGGACAGTACGTATGGATTCACCCCTCCACTTT. As protein: CASSQGTVRMDSPLHF. The complete variable domain, with remaining parts taken from reference TRBV3-1 and TRBJ1-6, reads DTAVSQTPKYLVTQMGNDKSIKCEQNLGHDTMYWYKQDSKKFLKIMFSYNNKELIINETVPNRFSPKSPDKAHLNLHINSLELGDSAVYFCASSQGTVRMDSPLHFGNGTRLTVT.

Remarks on this clonotype: Given a much more abundant clone one base away, this may be a read error. The chain employs TRBV7-3 and TRBJ2-7; D is undetermined. The CDR3 sequence is 14 residues long. Germline assignment: CDR1 SGHTA and CDR2 FQGTGA. V was pared by 1 base and J by 7 bases, with 14 bases between. The CDR3 DNA reads TGTGCCAGCAGCTTAAACTTGGAGTTCCATGAGCAGTACTTC. This translates into CASSLNLEFHEQYF.

The V gene is TRBV27, the J gene TRBJ2-7; 15 nucleotides align to TRBD2. Trimming cost V 5 bases and J 3 bases; bases outside gene matches: 11. Germline V gene sequence: CDR1 MNHEY, CDR2 SMNVEV (reference sequence). The CDR3 extends over 18 amino acids. CDR3 sequence: CASSLGTSGRSSYYEQYF. Written as DNA, the CDR3 is TGTGCCAGCAGTCTGGGGACTAGCGGGAGGTCCAGCTACTACGAGCAGTACTTC.

At least ten counts were recorded for this clonotype. The chain is built from TRBV27 and TRBJ1-2; a weak D match, TRBD1 (6 bases). This CDR3 region has 15 residues. Trimming shortened V by 2 bases and J by 4 bases, and 14 bases separated the two germline ends. From germline, CDR1 is MNHEY and CDR2 SMNVEV (reference sequence). CDR3 in DNA: TGTGCCAGCAGTTTACGACAGGCAGAAATCTATGGCTACACCTTC. Protein: CASSLRQAEIYGYTF.

This clonotype was observed many times. This rearrangement joins TRBV6-6 to TRBJ2-7; 15 positions match TRBD2. Germline trimming cut 2 bases from V and 3 bases from J; bases unmatched to any gene: 2. The CDR3 loop spans 16 amino acids. Germline lookup yields CDR1 MNHNY and CDR2 SVGAGI (reference sequence). DNA of the CDR3: TGTGCCAGCAGTTACCAGGGACTAGCGGGAGGCTACGAGCAGTACTTC. Translated: CASSYQGLAGGYEQYF.

This clonotype was seen ten or more times. The chain links TRBV5-5 to TRBJ2-5, with 7 positions matching TRBD1. J gave up 4 bases and V 1 base, and 13 bases lay outside the gene matches. The CDR3 is 17 residues long. CDR1 and CDR2 from the germline V gene are SGHKS and YYEKEE (reference sequence). In nucleotides, the CDR3 is TGTGCCAGCAGCTTGCTCGTAAGCCCGACAGGGTCAGAGACCCAGTACTTC. Residues: CASSLLVSPTGSETQYF.

The chain employs TRBV15 and TRBJ1-2; D is unresolved. Deletions cut 1 base from V and 6 bases from J, with 9 bases between. The germline V gene encodes CDR1 LNHNV and CDR2 YYDKDF (reference sequence). This CDR3 spans 13 amino acids. CDR3 protein: CATSRAHKDGYTF. The CDR3 nucleotides read TGTGCCACCAGCAGAGCTCATAAGGATGGCTACACCTTC. Looking up the rest from reference TRBV15 and TRBJ1-2 gives the full variable domain: DAMVIQNPRYQVTQFGKPVTLSCSQTLNHNVMYWYQQKSSQAPKLLFHYYDKDFNNEADTPDNFQSRRPNTSFCFLDIRSPGLGDTAMYLCATSRAHKDGYTFGSGTRLTVV.

This clonotype was picked up many times. This chain uses TRBV20-1 with TRBJ2-1, with TRBD1 matching over 7 bases. The CDR3 sequence is 14 residues long. J was trimmed by 0 bases and V by 3 bases; bases with no gene match: 2. Germline V gene lookup returns CDR1 DFQATT and CDR2 SNEGSKA (reference sequence). The CDR3 spells CSASNRGSYNEQFF. Written as DNA, the CDR3 is TGCAGTGCTAGTAACAGGGGCTCCTACAATGAGCAGTTCTTC.

The chain couples TRBV7-3 to TRBJ1-4, with 7 positions matching TRBD1. This CDR3 spans 13 amino acids. Germline V CDR1 and CDR2: SGHTA, FQGTGA. The V and J ends lost 4 bases and 5 bases, in that order; junction bases with no gene match: 1. The CDR3 sequence is CASSSGQNEKLFF. CDR3 DNA: TGTGCCAGCAGCTCGGGACAGAATGAAAAACTGTTTTTT.

At least ten counts were recorded for this clonotype. The V call is TRBV15, the J call TRBJ2-2; unclear D gene. CDR3 length equals 15 residues. Trimming took 5 bases from V and 2 from J, leaving 12 bases between them. The V gene's germline CDR1 is LNHNV and CDR2 YYDKDF (reference sequence). The CDR3, as DNA: TGTGCCACCAGCCTTCAGCGCCGAAACACCGGGGAGCTGTTTTTT. This codes for CATSLQRRNTGELFF. Supplemented by reference TRBV15 and TRBJ2-2, the full variable domain reads DAMVIQNPRYQVTQFGKPVTLSCSQTLNHNVMYWYQQKSSQAPKLLFHYYDKDFNNEADTPDNFQSRRPNTSFCFLDIRSPGLGDTAMYLCATSLQRRNTGELFFGEGSRLTVL.

This clonotype was found many times. The chain joins TRBV20-1 to TRBJ2-1, with 10 nucleotides matching TRBD2. CDR1 is DFQATT and CDR2 is SNEGSKA in the germline V gene (reference sequence). V trimming: 3 bases; J trimming: 7 bases; junction bases outside the gene matches: 6. This CDR3 region has 14 residues. The CDR3 protein is CSARLASGSNEQFF. In nucleotides, the CDR3 is TGCAGTGCTAGGCTGGCTAGCGGGAGTAATGAGCAGTTCTTC.

This clonotype was recorded many times. The gene calls are TRBV11-2 and TRBJ2-2; TRBD2 matches at 7 bases. CDR1 is SGHAT, CDR2 FQNNGV, per germline. The CDR3 covers 17 residues. Losses at the gene ends were 3 bases for V and 5 bases for J; bases not matched to a gene: 12. CDR3 amino acids: CASSFPHFGGGTGELFF. The CDR3 DNA reads TGTGCCAGCAGCTTTCCCCACTTTGGGGGGGGAACCGGGGAGCTGTTTTTT.

This clonotype was found many times. The chain carries TRBV3-1 and TRBJ2-1; D is perhaps TRBD2 (6 bases). Germline lookup yields CDR1 LGHDT and CDR2 YNNKEL (reference sequence). The V end lost 0 bases, the J end lost 4 bases, and 16 bases lay between the germline ends. The CDR3 spans 17 residues. CDR3 residues: CASSQDGRAGGYNEQFF. CDR3 DNA sequence: TGTGCCAGCAGCCAAGACGGTCGAGCGGGTGGGTACAATGAGCAGTTCTTC.

This clonotype has ten or more counts. This chain links TRBV20-1 with TRBJ1-1; the match to TRBD1 covers 11 bases. Trimming took 6 bases from V and 2 from J; bases not matched to a gene: 8. The CDR3 is 15 amino acids. Germline CDR1 and CDR2: DFQATT and SNEGSKA (reference sequence). The CDR3 sequence is CSAGQGARGNTEAFF. CDR3 coding DNA: TGCAGTGCCGGACAGGGGGCTCGCGGAAACACTGAAGCTTTCTTT.

Remarks on this clonotype: It is likely a read error, because the conserved phenylalanine at the end of the CDR3 is missing. The chain has TRBV20-1 and TRBJ1-1; TRBD1 might be the D (6 bases). Deletions cut 0 bases from V and 4 bases from J, with 15 bases between. This CDR3 contains 15 residues. From germline, CDR1 is DFQATT and CDR2 SNEGSKA (reference sequence). The CDR3 spells CSARDGGGGATEAFL. CDR3 nucleotides: TGCAGTGCTAGAGATGGCGGGGGGGGGGCCACTGAAGCTTTCCTT.

This clonotype was seen repeatedly, ten times or more. The chain employs TRBV7-6 and TRBJ2-5; TRBD2 agrees at 10 bases. CDR1 and CDR2 (germline): SGHVS, FNYEAQ. There are 15 residues in the CDR3. J gave up 2 bases and V 5 bases, and 5 bases lay outside the gene matches. CDR3 region: CASSPLAGEQETQYF. CDR3 sequence (DNA): TGTGCCAGCAGCCCCCTAGCGGGAGAGCAAGAGACCCAGTACTTC.

In this sample, this clonotype turned up many times. The gene calls are TRBV28 and TRBJ2-3; weak D call: TRBD1 (6 bases). This CDR3 contains 14 residues. Germline CDR1 reads MDHEN; CDR2 reads SYDVKM. V was pared by 6 bases and J by 1 base, with 11 bases between. Here the CDR3 DNA reads TGTGCCAGCAGCGTTGACAGGCGCACAGATACGCAGTATTTT. Protein product: CASSVDRRTDTQYF.

This clonotype has ten or more counts. V is TRBV7-9 and J is TRBJ2-5; D call uncertain. Trimming left V 5 bases short and J 2 bases short, with 3 bases between. Germline assignment: CDR1 SEHNR and CDR2 FQNEAQ (reference sequence). The CDR3 has 11 residues. The CDR3 reads CASSKQETQYF. In nucleotides, the CDR3 is TGTGCCAGCAGCAAACAAGAGACCCAGTACTTC. Variable domain in full (rest from reference TRBV7-9 and TRBJ2-5): DTGVSQNPRHKITKRGQNVTFRCDPISEHNRLYWYRQTLGQGPEFLTYFQNEAQLEKSRLLSDRFSAERPKGSFSTLEIQRTEQGDSAMYLCASSKQETQYFGPGTRLLVL.

This clonotype was picked up many times. The chain has TRBV29-1 and TRBJ2-1, with D maybe TRBD1 (6 bases). V shed 7 bases and J shed 0 bases, with 13 bases lying between them. Germline lookup yields CDR1 SQVTM and CDR2 ANQGSEA. CDR3 length: 14 residues. CDR3 in amino acids: CSAKGESSYNEQFF. CDR3 DNA sequence: TGCAGCGCCAAGGGGGAGAGCTCCTACAATGAGCAGTTCTTC.

This clonotype has a handful of counts. The chain is built from TRBV30 and TRBJ2-5; D is possibly TRBD2 (7 bases). V shed 1 base and J shed 5 bases, with 14 bases lying between them. The CDR3 consists of 14 residues. Germline V gene data show CDR1 as GTSNPN and CDR2 as SVGIG (reference sequence). CDR3 sequence: CAWSGGGPGETQYF. The CDR3 DNA reads as TGTGCCTGGAGTGGGGGGGGCCCGGGGGAGACCCAGTACTTC.